The clone carrying this TCR beta chain showed up many times. Its antigen is unknown. This sample is drawn from a study of metastatic and nonmetastatic thyroid tumors. Study background: It was across blood and tumor or nodule tissue from malignant and benign thyroid patients that repertoires were compared.

Original handling: Variation in CDR3 across clinicopathological groups served as the basis for constructing a distant-metastasis classifier in papillary thyroid cancer. TCRdb re-called clones from the PCR reads using MiXCR. The V and J calls were not made by the authors but by TCRdb's processing. This sample has under 45,000 clones, with about a sixth found just once. Findings and limits, study-wide: Significantly greater TCR beta diversity was reportedly found in malignant thyroid tumors than in benign nodules (in blood and tumor).

There were no patients who had received any treatment before thyroid surgery. The CDR3 runs to 16 residues. The junction had 7 bases not matched to a gene; V was cut back by 2 bases and J by 3 bases. The germline V gene has CDR1 SGHDN and CDR2 FVKESK. Material for sequencing was tumor tissue. The sequence came from a female donor with papillary thyroid cancer or a benign thyroid nodule (not recorded which). Some clones in this sample may be carry-over from other donors' samples. This chain links TRBV14 with TRBJ2-1, with TRBD2 matching 7 bases. Written as DNA, the CDR3 is TGTGCCAGCAGCCAATTTGGCGGGAGTGGCTACAATGAGCAGTTCTTC. It encodes CASSQFGGSGYNEQFF.